Listed here are 23 T cell receptor beta chains from one sample, sequenced in a study of T-cell reconstitution after alpha-beta-depleted transplantation in children. Unique molecular identifiers featured in how the TCRbeta library was prepared. TCRdb used MiXCR to reprocess the PCR reads, holding one entry per CDR3 protein. The profile shows 780,000 or so distinct CDR3 sequences, 16% of them singletons. The sequenced sample was PBMCs, mostly from graft donor cells, obtained 360 days after TCRalphabeta/CD19-depleted stem cell transplant. Every receptor here comes from a male patient between 5 and 17 years old who had a stem cell transplant for acute lymphoblastic leukemia, so the T cells may come from the graft donor.

In its sample, this clonotype was seen a few times. The chain uses TRBV20-1 and TRBJ2-7; weak D call: TRBD2 (5 bases). The germline gives CDR1 DFQATT, CDR2 SNEGSKA (reference sequence). V was pared by 0 bases and J by 3 bases, with 15 bases between. This CDR3 has 15 amino acids. The CDR3 region is CSARDRGSSHYEQYF. CDR3 bases: TGCAGTGCTAGAGATCGGGGTAGCTCCCACTACGAGCAGTACTTC.

The chain carries TRBV27 and TRBJ1-4; TRBD1 might be the D (5 bases). V lost 4 bases and J 8 bases, leaving 14 bases between the germline ends. Germline loops: CDR1 MNHEY, CDR2 SMNVEV (reference sequence). The CDR3 runs to 14 residues. The CDR3 spells CASSSGRGQEKLFF. The CDR3 DNA reads as TGTGCCAGCAGTTCCGGACGAGGACAAGAAAAACTGTTTTTT. Full variable domain (rest looked up from reference TRBV27 and TRBJ1-4): EAQVTQNPRYLITVTGKKLTVTCSQNMNHEYMSWYRQDPGLGLRQIYYSMNVEVTDKGDVPEGYKVSRKEKRNFPLILESPSPNQTSLYFCASSSGRGQEKLFFGSGTQLSVL.

This chain links TRBV7-3 with TRBJ2-5, with TRBD2 matching 7 bases. V lost 3 bases, J lost 3 bases, and 4 bases stayed unmatched. CDR3 length: 14 amino acids. CDR1 is SGHTA, CDR2 FQGTGA, per germline. The CDR3 nucleotides are TGTGCCAGCAGCTTGACCCGGGAGGAAGAGACCCAGTACTTC. It specifies CASSLTREEETQYF.

The table lists this clonotype with a few counts. This chain connects TRBV6-4 to TRBJ2-7; D is unclear. Trimming left V 11 bases short and J 9 bases short, with 20 bases between. CDR3 size: 12 residues. Germline V gene lookup returns CDR1 MRHNA and CDR2 SNTAGT. CDR3 bases: TGTGCCCCACAATACACGCAAATACGGCAGTACTTC. Its protein product is CAPQYTQIRQYF.

The sample holds a few counts of this clonotype. This chain joins TRBV7-7 and TRBJ2-1; D unclear. The V and J ends lost 4 bases and 10 bases respectively, with 14 bases between them. Germline V gives CDR1 SSHAT, CDR2 FNYEAQ (reference sequence). The CDR3 runs to 13 residues. The CDR3, as DNA: TGTGCCAGCAGCTCTCTAGTCTTCGGGGAGCAGTTCTTC. Its protein product is CASSSLVFGEQFF.

This clonotype appeared a few times. V is TRBV2 and J is TRBJ2-1, with 7 bases fitting TRBD2. This CDR3 has 13 amino acids. V was pared by 8 bases and J by 8 bases, with 9 bases of the junction left unmatched. Germline CDR1 and CDR2: SNHLY and FYNNEI. The DNA of the CDR3 is TGTGCCAGCTTAAGCGGGACCTCGTATGAGCAGTTCTTC. This sequence encodes CASLSGTSYEQFF.

The genes are TRBV7-6 and TRBJ2-7, with 9 bases fitting TRBD1. Losses at the gene ends were 4 bases for V and 5 bases for J; bases not matched to a gene: 12. The length of the CDR3 is 16 residues. Germline assignment: CDR1 SGHVS and CDR2 FNYEAQ. The CDR3, as DNA: TGTGCCAGCAGCTCCCTGACTGGGACAGGGTTACACGAGCAGTACTTC. Its translation is CASSSLTGTGLHEQYF.

The V gene is TRBV2, the J gene TRBJ2-1, with D possibly TRBD2 on 6 matching bases. V lost 6 bases and J lost 9, with 18 bases in between. The CDR3 runs to 14 residues. Germline lookup yields CDR1 SNHLY and CDR2 FYNNEI. The CDR3 loop reads CASRRLGAMSEQFF. CDR3 coding DNA: TGTGCCAGCAGGAGACTAGGCGCGATGAGTGAGCAGTTCTTC.

This clonotype has more than one count but fewer than ten. The chain is built from TRBV7-2 and TRBJ1-4; TRBD1 is a possible D gene (5 bases). Per the germline V gene, CDR1 is SGHTA and CDR2 is FQGNSA. CDR3 length equals 13 residues. V was clipped by 6 bases and J by 10 bases, with 15 bases between them. CDR3 amino acids: CASSFGARIKLFF. The CDR3 nucleotides read TGTGCCAGCAGTTTCGGGGCCCGGATAAAACTGTTTTTT.

In regard to this clonotype: A much larger clonotype is one base distant, so this may be a read error. The chain recombines TRBV12-3 or TRBV12-4 with TRBJ2-1; 12 positions agree with TRBD2. V shed 5 bases and J 6 bases; nucleotides not matched to a gene: 11. This CDR3 has 17 amino acids. The CDR3 region has the DNA TGTGCCAGCAGTATGGGTCTAGCGGGAGGGTTGGGCAATGAGCAGTTCTTC. It is translated as CASSMGLAGGLGNEQFF.

The genes are TRBV20-1 and TRBJ2-1; 10 bases are shared with TRBD2. The CDR3 has 13 amino acids. Germline lookup yields CDR1 DFQATT and CDR2 SNEGSKA (reference sequence). J gave up 4 bases and V 6 bases, and 3 bases lay outside the gene matches. The CDR3 region has the DNA TGCAGTGCCGGACTAGCGGAGTACAATGAGCAGTTCTTC. Translation: CSAGLAEYNEQFF.

The chain joins TRBV21-1 to TRBJ2-1; the DNA was not used to check the table's D call, TRBD1. TRBV21-1 is flagged as a pseudogene. The CDR3 runs to 15 residues. DNA of the CDR3: TGTGCCAGCTCCACCTCAGGGAATTGGGACAATGAGCAGTTCTTC. Protein: CASSTSGNWDNEQFF.

This chain links TRBV20-1 with TRBJ2-7; tentatively, D is TRBD1 (6 bases). V was clipped by 2 bases and J by 6 bases, with 8 bases between them. The CDR3 is 11 amino acids. In germline, CDR1 is DFQATT, CDR2 SNEGSKA (reference sequence). The CDR3 bases are TGCAGTGCTAGACTGGACAGCGAGCAGTACTTC. It yields the protein CSARLDSEQYF.

This clonotype was detected a few times. The chain combines TRBV10-3 with TRBJ2-7; D is unresolved. Trimming shortened V by 2 bases and J by 4 bases, and 9 bases separated the two germline ends. The CDR3 consists of 13 residues. Per the germline V gene, CDR1 is ENHRY and CDR2 is SYGVKD. CDR3 loop: CAISEPRLYEQYF. CDR3 DNA: TGTGCCATCAGTGAGCCGAGACTGTACGAGCAGTACTTC.

This clonotype was observed a handful of times. V is TRBV15 and J is TRBJ2-4; 9 nucleotides line up with TRBD1. The J segment lost 2 bases and the V segment lost 5 bases, leaving 7 bases of the junction unmatched. This CDR3 has 16 residues. Germline loops: CDR1 LNHNV, CDR2 YYDKDF (reference sequence). Here the CDR3 DNA reads TGTGCCACCAGCGGCGGACAGGGGTCGTCCAAAAACATTCAGTACTTC. This sequence encodes CATSGGQGSSKNIQYF.

The chain has TRBV5-1 and TRBJ2-5; the match to TRBD1 covers 7 bases. Germline V lookup: CDR1 SGHRS, CDR2 YFSETQ. Losses at the gene ends were 5 bases for V and 1 base for J; bases not matched to a gene: 5. This CDR3 region has 14 residues. The CDR3 DNA sequence: TGCGCCAGCAGGCCAGGGACAGCCCAAGAGACCCAGTACTTC. Its translation: CASRPGTAQETQYF.

This clonotype was seen a handful of times. The chain couples TRBV11-2 to TRBJ2-1, with D unresolved. CDR1 SGHAT and CDR2 FQNNGV come from the germline V gene. Trimming cost V 6 bases and J 7 bases, with 16 bases left between them. CDR3 length equals 14 residues. Written as DNA, the CDR3 is TGTGCCAGCAGGCCAGTTTTGAAGCTTAATGAGCAGTTCTTC. Residues: CASRPVLKLNEQFF.

The J gene is TRBJ2-3, the V gene TRBV7-3, with D perhaps assigned TRBD1 or TRBD2 (7 bases each). The CDR3 extends over 17 amino acids. Per the germline V gene, CDR1 is SGHTA and CDR2 is FQGTGA. The ends were cut back, 1 base at V and 2 bases at J, with 16 bases in the middle. For the CDR3, the DNA is TGTGCCAGCAGCTTAAGGGGGGGGACAGTCCTCACAGATACGCAGTATTTT. This codes for CASSLRGGTVLTDTQYF.

This clonotype appeared a few times. V is TRBV20-1 and J is TRBJ2-5; 9 positions match TRBD1. CDR3 size: 13 residues. Germline V gene lookup returns CDR1 DFQATT and CDR2 SNEGSKA (reference sequence). The V and J ends lost 5 bases and 7 bases, in that order; junction bases with no gene match: 8. CDR3 sequence reads: CSAFYRGLVTQYF. The CDR3 coding sequence is TGCAGTGCTTTTTACAGGGGGCTTGTGACCCAGTACTTC.

With respect to this clonotype: Given a much more abundant clone one base away, this may be a read error. As DNA, the CDR3 is TGCGCCAGCAGCTTGGTGGGGGAGCCCTACAATGAGCAGTTCTTC. Its protein product is CASSLVGEPYNEQFF. V and J are TRBV5-1 and TRBJ2-1, with D possibly being TRBD1 or TRBD2 (5 bases each). The V end was cut by 0 bases, the J end by 2 bases, with 9 bases between. This CDR3 has 15 amino acids. CDR1 and CDR2 from the germline V gene are SGHRS and YFSETQ.

The genes are TRBV12-3 or TRBV12-4 and TRBJ2-5; 12 nucleotides agree with TRBD2. Losses at the gene ends were 4 bases for V and 5 bases for J; bases not matched to a gene: 2. The CDR3 is 14 amino acids. The CDR3 DNA is TGTGCCAGCAGTTGGCTAGCGGGAGGGGAGACCCAGTACTTC. It encodes CASSWLAGGETQYF.

The sample holds many counts of this clonotype. The V gene is TRBV7-2, the J gene TRBJ2-5; tentatively, D is TRBD2 (6 bases). CDR3 size: 15 residues. Germline V gives CDR1 SGHTA, CDR2 FQGNSA. The V end was cut by 2 bases, the J end by 2 bases, with 12 bases between. The DNA of the CDR3 is TGTGCCAGCAGCTTAACGTTGACTAGACAAGAGACCCAGTACTTC. Protein sequence: CASSLTLTRQETQYF.

This chain uses TRBV7-2 with TRBJ2-2; D not resolved. The length of the CDR3 is 14 residues. Germline assignment: CDR1 SGHTA and CDR2 FQGNSA. With 4 bases removed from V and 2 bases from J, the gap between germline ends came to 8 bases. The CDR3 sequence is CASSSFRNTGELFF. CDR3 DNA: TGTGCCAGCAGCTCCTTTAGAAACACCGGGGAGCTGTTTTTT.